One T cell receptor (beta chain) is described in this entry. Its antigen target is currently unknown. Per-nucleotide qualities are absent, and no much larger clonotype sits a single base away. TCRbeta CDR3 regions were amplified from genomic DNA by means of the immunoSEQ Assay, a bias-controlled multiplex PCR. In the source study's methods: The number of nucleated cells in each sample was estimated from the amplification of reference gene primers within the assay. To quantify the absolute abundance of each unique TCRbeta CDR3 rearrangement, sequence reads were collapsed and filtered. For each sample, productive Simpson clonality was calculated as the square root of Simpson's diversity index over productive rearrangements. As stored in TCRdb, this immuneACCESS dataset retains in-frame rearrangements with V and J assigned. A fraction of the clones does not appear; measured against another copy, unresolved V genes explain less than half of the discrepancy, and the remainder lacks a known reason. The V and J calls and the clone size are those of that table, but D and trimming were determined from the DNA. Recorded for this sample are fewer than 300,000 clones; 84% of them occurred a single time. The top ten clones comprise about a sixth of the sample.

In Seattle, one collaborating source enrolled patients while the infection was active and tracked those patients longitudinally over the course of disease. The collaborating institutions used their own protocols to collect whole blood in K2EDTA tubes. Collaborator samples were shipped for TCRbeta analysis as frozen whole blood, isolated PBMCs, or DNA extracted from either sample type. There are 12 amino acids in the CDR3, from cysteine to phenylalanine inclusive. Just the 36-base CDR3 DNA is kept, in frame starting at base 1. Reading the germline V gene (reference sequence) gives CDR1 GTSNPN and CDR2 SVGIG. V and J are truncated by 0 bases and 9 bases respectively, leaving an intervening sequence of 10 bases. This sample is drawn from a study of blood T cell repertoires in COVID-19 (dated by TCRdb to 2018 to 2020). Background on the whole study: Samples covering the acute and convalescent phases of COVID-19 were provided by collaborators in the United States, Italy and Spain. The prospective study material was composed of cDNA or gDNA derived from T cells, B-cell-depleted T cells, or PBMCs. Deeply sampled blood TCRbeta repertoires from subjects exposed to, actively infected with, or recovered from COVID-19 were included in the dataset. The repertoires were released in a freely available public database intended as a resource for research on the immune response to SARS-CoV-2. Samples came from the ongoing ImmuneRACE study (first 160 participants) plus 1,254 subjects from 6 global collaborators. The sample metadata nearly always contained a de-identified subject ID, COVID-19 status, age in years and sex. HLA class I and class II types, where available, came from metadata supplied by the sample provider rather than from assay-based typing.

The paper as a whole reports these results and caveats: Clinical and demographic metadata were provided uncurated, with the amount varying by source and participant.

The clonotype comes from a person aged 65 to 85 with COVID-19, enrolled during active disease. This chain is built from TRBV30 and TRBJ2-3; the D region possibly corresponds to TRBD2 (6 bases align). Sequencing was done on a sample of peripheral blood. The sequenced DNA is TGTGCCTGGAGTGTACTGGAGGGGACGCAGTATTTT. It codes for CAWSVLEGTQYF.